One and the same sample provided the 14 T cell receptor beta chains below, sequenced in a study of CD8 T cells in Susac syndrome. When the RNA was reverse transcribed, random hexamers were used with an input of about 0.5 to 1 ug. TCRdb recomputed calls from the immunoSEQ multiplex PCR reads with MiXCR, one row per CDR3 protein. The repertoire has around 180,000 distinct CDR3 sequences, approximately 93% of them found once; the top ten carry around 0.097%. Sequences were obtained from CD4+ T cells from PBMCs. These TCRs come from a human donor with multiple sclerosis.

This CDR3 is CATTDPGGAYEQYF. For the CDR3, the DNA is TGTGCCACCACGGACCCAGGTGGGGCCTACGAGCAGTACTTC. The chain has TRBV6-2 or TRBV6-3 and TRBJ2-7; D not resolved. This CDR3 has 14 amino acids. Germline V gene lookup returns CDR1 MNHEY and CDR2 SVGEGT. Trimming removed 10 bases at V and 2 bases at J, with 18 bases between.

The chain links TRBV20-1 to TRBJ2-6; 7 bases map to TRBD1. The V gene's germline CDR1 is DFQATT and CDR2 SNEGSKA (reference sequence). J lost 2 bases, V lost 1 base, and 11 bases had no gene match. This CDR3 region has 18 residues. The CDR3 region is CSARAHRGRSTGANVLTF. In DNA, the CDR3 is TGCAGTGCTAGAGCACACAGGGGAAGGAGTACTGGGGCCAACGTCCTGACTTTC.

The rearrangement links TRBV19 to TRBJ2-7; TRBD2 might be the D (6 bases). Looked up from germline, CDR1 is LNHDA and CDR2 is SQIVND (reference sequence). V lost 1 base, J lost 4 bases, and 11 bases lay in between. This CDR3 region has 14 residues. The CDR3 DNA follows: TGTGCCAGTAGTATAGTCCGGGAGTCGTACGAGCAGTACTTC. As protein: CASSIVRESYEQYF.

As DNA, the CDR3 is TGTGCCAGCACAGACAGTTATGGCTACACCTTC. As protein: CASTDSYGYTF. This chain uses TRBV12-3 or TRBV12-4 with TRBJ1-2; TRBD1 might be the D (5 bases). Between the trimmed V and J ends, which lost 7 bases and 5 bases, there was a span of 8 bases. This CDR3 spans 11 amino acids.

The table lists this clonotype with a count of one. V and J are TRBV3-1 and TRBJ2-3, with TRBD2 identical over 10 bases. CDR1 is LGHDT, CDR2 YNNKEL, per germline (reference sequence). The CDR3 length is 15 residues. CDR3 nucleotide sequence: TGTGCAACCTCCAGCGGGGGGGGCCTCACAGATACGCAGTATTTT. Encoded protein: CATSSGGGLTDTQYF.

The chain couples TRBV7-9 to TRBJ1-1; no definite D call. CDR1 SEHNR and CDR2 FQNEAQ come from the germline V gene (reference sequence). The CDR3 totals 13 residues. V was pared by 4 bases and J by 3 bases, with 9 bases between. CDR3: CASSSGPYTEAFF. In DNA, the CDR3 is TGTGCCAGCAGCTCAGGTCCGTACACTGAAGCTTTCTTT.

The chain employs TRBV18 and TRBJ2-5; D is ambiguous. Trimming removed 2 bases from V and 3 bases from J, with 7 bases in between. The CDR3 totals 13 residues. Germline-derived CDR1 and CDR2 are KGHSH and LQKENI. CDR3 residues: CASSPSREETQYF. CDR3 coding DNA: TGTGCCAGCTCACCATCCCGAGAAGAGACCCAGTACTTC. Looking up the rest from reference TRBV18 and TRBJ2-5 gives the full variable domain: NAGVMQNPRHLVRRRGQEARLRCSPMKGHSHVYWYRQLPEEGLKFMVYLQKENIIDESGMPKERFSAEFPKEGPSILRIQQVVRGDSAAYFCASSPSREETQYFGPGTRLLVL.

The rearrangement joins TRBV20-1 to TRBJ2-5; 8 positions agree with TRBD2. CDR3 size: 14 residues. Unmatched junction bases numbered 10, after V lost 6 bases and J lost 4 bases. The germline V gene has CDR1 DFQATT and CDR2 SNEGSKA (reference sequence). The CDR3: CSARRVSGTETQYF. The CDR3 nucleotides are TGCAGTGCAAGAAGGGTTAGCGGGACAGAGACCCAGTACTTC.

The rearrangement links TRBV20-1 to TRBJ2-5, with D uncertain. CDR1 is DFQATT and CDR2 is SNEGSKA in the germline V gene (reference sequence). The CDR3 has 12 residues. Trimming removed 1 base at V and 5 bases at J, with 8 bases between. The CDR3 region has the DNA TGCAGTGCTAGAGCTGGGCAGGAGACCCAGTACTTC. Translated: CSARAGQETQYF.

The V call is TRBV5-4, the J call TRBJ2-4, with D perhaps TRBD1 or TRBD2 (5 bases each). CDR3 size: 14 residues. Germline loops: CDR1 SGHNT, CDR2 YYREEE (reference sequence). The V gene lost 4 bases and the J gene lost 1 base, with 9 bases spanning the gap. CDR3 in DNA: TGTGCCAGCAGCCCCTGGGGGGCCAAAAACATTCAGTACTTC. Its protein product is CASSPWGAKNIQYF.

The chain employs TRBV24-1 and TRBJ1-5; D gene ambiguous. The germline V and J ends were trimmed by 8 bases and 0 bases, with 7 bases remaining between them. CDR3 length equals 13 residues. Per germline, CDR1 KGHDR and CDR2 SFDVKD. The CDR3 region has the DNA TGTGCCACCATTAGGTTTAGCAATCAGCCCCAGCATTTT. This encodes CATIRFSNQPQHF.

The V gene is TRBV2, the J gene TRBJ1-1; weak D call: TRBD1 (6 bases). Deletions cut 7 bases from V and 4 bases from J, with 13 bases between. This CDR3 region has 13 residues. Germline V lookup: CDR1 SNHLY, CDR2 FYNNEI. The CDR3 loop reads CASTAGALTEAFF. For the CDR3, the DNA is TGTGCCAGCACAGCAGGGGCACTCACTGAAGCTTTCTTT.

The gene calls are TRBV12-3 or TRBV12-4 and TRBJ1-1; no definite D call. Trimming shortened V by 4 bases and J by 1 base, and 7 bases separated the two germline ends. This CDR3 spans 13 amino acids. The CDR3 is CASSWTGNTEAFF. In DNA form, the CDR3 reads TGTGCCAGCAGTTGGACGGGGAACACTGAAGCTTTCTTT.

V and J are TRBV2 and TRBJ1-5; no definite D call. With 6 bases removed from V and 3 bases from J, the gap between germline ends came to 12 bases. Per germline, CDR1 SNHLY and CDR2 FYNNEI. This CDR3 contains 14 residues. The CDR3, as DNA: TGTGCCAGCAGCGACGGAGTTCTCAATCAGCCCCAGCATTTT. This sequence encodes CASSDGVLNQPQHF.